This entry lists 16 T cell receptor beta chains sequenced from one sample in a study of radiotherapy plus CTLA-4 blockade in lung cancer. Only in-frame clones appear in the TCRdb table, and some are missing; sequencing was by immunoSEQ multiplex PCR. The sample gives 85,000 to 90,000 clones, around 87% of which show up once; around 15% is in the top ten. Sequences were derived from peripheral blood, sampled from a patient treated with radiotherapy plus ipilimumab. The source is a human donor with non-small cell lung cancer that progressed on radiotherapy plus ipilimumab.

The chain couples TRBV11-1 to TRBJ2-7; D is ambiguous. The CDR3 runs to 15 residues. Per germline, CDR1 SGHAT and CDR2 FQDESV (reference sequence). V was clipped by 0 bases and J by 5 bases, with 14 bases between them. CDR3: CASSLAWPVSDEQYF. The CDR3 DNA sequence: TGTGCCAGCAGCTTAGCGTGGCCCGTTAGTGACGAGCAGTACTTC.

This clone was found once. The chain employs TRBV29-1 and TRBJ2-7; 7 bases are a match to TRBD1. CDR3 length: 12 amino acids. The V and J ends lost 7 bases and 6 bases, in that order; junction bases with no gene match: 9. Germline assignment: CDR1 SQVTM and CDR2 ANQGSEA. In DNA form, the CDR3 reads TGCAGCGCCCGGCAGGGGGTTGGCGAGCAGTACTTC. This gives the protein CSARQGVGEQYF.

The V and J genes are TRBV4-2 and TRBJ2-5, with 8 bases that match TRBD1. The CDR3 loop spans 15 amino acids. Unmatched junction bases numbered 4, after V lost 0 bases and J lost 4 bases. Looked up from germline, CDR1 is LGHNA and CDR2 is YNFKEQ. CDR3 coding DNA: TGTGCCAGCAGCCAAGATCAGACAGGGGCAGAGACCCAGTACTTC. Its protein is CASSQDQTGAETQYF.

This chain uses TRBV11-3 with TRBJ1-4; 7 nucleotides match TRBD1. With V trimmed by 3 bases and J by 5 bases, 3 bases remained unmatched. This CDR3 spans 14 amino acids. Germline values: CDR1 SGHNT, CDR2 YENEEA. The DNA of the CDR3 is TGTGCCAGCAGCTTGGGACAGATGAATGAAAAACTGTTTTTT. Protein: CASSLGQMNEKLFF.

The chain links TRBV15 to TRBJ2-2, with 11 bases identical to TRBD1. CDR1 is LNHNV and CDR2 is YYDKDF in the germline V gene (reference sequence). CDR3 size: 15 residues. Trimming removed 5 bases from V and 7 bases from J; junction bases left unmatched: 6. The CDR3 is CATSDPGTGGGELFF. The CDR3 nucleotides are TGTGCCACCAGCGACCCCGGGACAGGGGGCGGGGAGCTGTTTTTT.

This clone was counted a single time. The V and J genes are TRBV9 and TRBJ1-2; 8 bases map to TRBD1. The germline gives CDR1 SGDLS, CDR2 YYNGEE. V gave up 3 bases and J gave up 5 bases; unmatched junction bases: 6. The CDR3 is 14 residues long. Here the CDR3 DNA reads TGTGCCAGCAGCGCCCTGACAGGGGATTATGGCTACACCTTC. Encoded protein: CASSALTGDYGYTF.

This clone was observed a handful of times. The chain combines TRBV11-2 with TRBJ2-7; the D call may be TRBD1 or TRBD2 (5 bases each). Germline CDR1 is SGHAT and CDR2 is FQNNGV. CDR3 length: 11 amino acids. This CDR3 is CSSGGVYEQYF. The CDR3, as DNA: TGTTCTAGTGGGGGAGTATACGAGCAGTACTTC.

The chain couples TRBV11-2 to TRBJ1-1, with D unresolved. The CDR3 is 13 residues long. CDR1 is SGHAT and CDR2 is FQNNGV in the germline V gene. V lost 2 bases, J lost 2 bases, and 6 bases lay in between. As DNA, the CDR3 is TGTGCCAGCAGCTTACGGGAAAACACTGAAGCTTTCTTT. It is translated as CASSLRENTEAFF.

The CDR3 bases are TGTGCCAGCAGCTTAGCTGGCAGGGGCAAAGAGACCCAGTACTTC. It encodes CASSLAGRGKETQYF. The chain carries TRBV7-9 and TRBJ2-5, with a tentative D call TRBD1 (6 bases). V was shortened by 0 bases and J by 3 bases, with 11 bases between the two germline ends. CDR3 length: 15 amino acids. Germline-derived CDR1 and CDR2 are SEHNR and FQNEAQ (reference sequence).

This clone was seen once. This chain connects TRBV28 to TRBJ2-1; the D is unclear. Germline V lookup: CDR1 MDHEN, CDR2 SYDVKM. This CDR3 comprises 11 residues. The germline V and J ends were trimmed by 3 bases and 14 bases, with 11 bases remaining between them. The CDR3 loop is CASSFKSEEFF. CDR3 nucleotides: TGTGCCAGCAGTTTCAAGAGCGAGGAGTTCTTC.

This clone was seen more than once but under ten times. The rearrangement links TRBV18 to TRBJ2-3; D possibly uses TRBD1 or TRBD2 (7 bases each). The CDR3 has 14 residues. CDR1 is KGHSH and CDR2 is LQKENI in the germline V gene. With 2 bases removed from V and 6 bases from J, the gap between germline ends came to 12 bases. The CDR3 DNA follows: TGTGCCAGCTCACCAGCAGGGGGGGACGATACGCAGTATTTT. Protein product: CASSPAGGDDTQYF. Combining the CDR3 with reference TRBV18 and TRBJ2-3 gives the whole variable domain NAGVMQNPRHLVRRRGQEARLRCSPMKGHSHVYWYRQLPEEGLKFMVYLQKENIIDESGMPKERFSAEFPKEGPSILRIQQVVRGDSAAYFCASSPAGGDDTQYFGPGTRLTVL.

The chain couples TRBV7-3 to TRBJ1-1; TRBD1 agrees at 9 bases. The V gene end was trimmed by 1 base and the J gene end by 2 bases; junction bases not matched to a gene: 5. CDR1 is SGHTA and CDR2 is FQGTGA in the germline V gene. The CDR3 consists of 16 residues. CDR3 sequence reads: CASSLIGTGLNTEAFF. CDR3 sequence (DNA): TGTGCCAGCAGCTTAATAGGGACAGGGCTAAACACTGAAGCTTTCTTT. Full variable domain (remainder filled in from reference TRBV7-3 and TRBJ1-1): GAGVSQTPSNKVTEKGKYVELRCDPISGHTALYWYRQSLGQGPEFLIYFQGTGAADDSGLPNDRFFAVRPEGSVSTLKIQRTERGDSAVYLCASSLIGTGLNTEAFFGQGTRLTVV.

This sequence joins TRBV6-5 and TRBJ2-3, with a tentative D call TRBD2 (6 bases). Germline V gene lookup returns CDR1 MNHEY and CDR2 SVGAGI. Deletions cut 1 base from V and 2 bases from J, with 10 bases between. The CDR3 has 15 residues. CDR3 DNA: TGTGCCAGCAGTTACTTGGGGGGAGTCACAGATACGCAGTATTTT. Amino acid sequence: CASSYLGGVTDTQYF.

V usage is TRBV5-1 and J usage is TRBJ1-1; no reliable D call. This CDR3 region has 14 residues. V was trimmed by 7 bases and J by 0 bases, leaving 13 bases between them. Germline V gene lookup returns CDR1 SGHRS and CDR2 YFSETQ. The CDR3 bases are TGCGCCAGCTCGTCGATGGGTATGAACACTGAAGCTTTCTTT. Amino acid sequence: CASSSMGMNTEAFF.

The chain has TRBV6-1 and TRBJ1-5; D unresolved. The CDR3 loop spans 15 amino acids. Trimming pared 6 bases from V and 2 bases from J, leaving 14 bases between. CDR1 MNHNS and CDR2 SASEGT come from the germline V gene. In DNA, the CDR3 is TGTGCCAGCAGAAGGGCCGACCCGGGCAATCAGCCCCAGCATTTT. Translated, it gives CASRRADPGNQPQHF.

The rearrangement links TRBV7-8 to TRBJ1-2; D gene ambiguous. V was shortened by 5 bases and J by 6 bases, with 10 bases between the two germline ends. The CDR3 has 12 residues. Germline V gene lookup returns CDR1 SGHVS and CDR2 FQNEAQ. The CDR3 nucleotides are TGTGCCAGCAGCCATTCGCGGGATGGCTACACCTTC. This translates into CASSHSRDGYTF. Variable domain in full (rest from reference TRBV7-8 and TRBJ1-2): GAGVSQSPRYKVAKRGQDVALRCDPISGHVSLFWYQQALGQGPEFLTYFQNEAQLDKSGLPSDRFFAERPEGSVSTLKIQRTQQEDSAVYLCASSHSRDGYTFGSGTRLTVV.